What follows are 27 T cell receptor beta chains derived from one specimen sequenced in a study of shared clonotypes between healthy human individuals. The protocol was immunoSEQ multiplex PCR, while the TCRdb copy is restricted to in-frame clones and leaves out a portion. This table has fewer than 2.5 million clones, approximately 93% appearing once. The sequenced sample was naive CD4+ T cells from PBMCs. Subset indicated: CD45RA+ positively selected. The origin of the receptors is a man between 18 and 35 years old in good health. Some clones in this sample may be carry-over from other donors' samples.

V is TRBV27 and J is TRBJ2-5; TRBD2 might be the D (5 bases). Per germline, CDR1 MNHEY and CDR2 SMNVEV (reference sequence). V gave up 9 bases and J gave up 5 bases, with 10 bases separating them. The CDR3 length is 11 residues. CDR3 DNA: TGTGCCAGGGGGAGAGGCGAGACCCAGTACTTC. This codes for CARGRGETQYF.

This chain connects TRBV5-4 to TRBJ1-2; 8 bases line up with TRBD1. V was clipped by 0 bases and J by 8 bases; unmatched bases: 9. The CDR3 has 15 residues. Germline V gives CDR1 SGHNT, CDR2 YYREEE (reference sequence). For the CDR3, the DNA is TGTGCCAGCAGCTTGGGCAGGGGGCCTGACTGGGGCTACACCTTC. This translates into CASSLGRGPDWGYTF.

The V gene is TRBV6-1, the J gene TRBJ1-1, with 8 bases that match TRBD1. This CDR3 is 15 amino acids long. CDR1 is MNHNS, CDR2 SASEGT, per germline. V gave up 7 bases and J gave up 4 bases; unmatched junction bases: 11. CDR3 coding DNA: TGTGCCAGCACCCCTGGACAGGGACCGGGCACTGAAGCTTTCTTT. Translation gives CASTPGQGPGTEAFF.

CDR3 in amino acids: CASSLARPPTDTQYF. The CDR3 DNA reads TGTGCCAGCAGCTTAGCGCGGCCCCCGACAGATACGCAGTATTTT. This sequence joins TRBV7-2 and TRBJ2-3; D is ambiguous. Trimming removed 0 bases at V and 3 bases at J, with 10 bases between. Per the germline V gene, CDR1 is SGHTA and CDR2 is FQGNSA. The CDR3 totals 15 residues.

Here the CDR3 DNA reads TGTGCCAGCAGTTCTCTAGCGGGAGCGATGTACGAGCAGTACTTC. Translated, it gives CASSSLAGAMYEQYF. The chain is built from TRBV11-2 and TRBJ2-7, with TRBD2 matching over 10 bases. The junction had 9 bases not matched to a gene; V was cut back by 6 bases and J by 4 bases. CDR1 and CDR2 (germline): SGHAT, FQNNGV. This CDR3 is 15 amino acids long.

The genes are TRBV5-1 and TRBJ2-5; no clear D gene. The germline gives CDR1 SGHRS, CDR2 YFSETQ. V was shortened by 2 bases and J by 1 base, with 6 bases between the two germline ends. CDR3 length: 13 residues. The CDR3 region is CASSFDFQETQYF. CDR3 nucleotide sequence: TGCGCCAGCAGCTTTGATTTCCAAGAGACCCAGTACTTC.

This chain links TRBV18 with TRBJ2-3; D is possibly TRBD1 (5 bases). The CDR3 loop spans 15 amino acids. The V and J ends lost 3 bases and 5 bases respectively, with 15 bases between them. Germline lookup yields CDR1 KGHSH and CDR2 LQKENI. The chain's CDR3 is CASSPEQTGGDTQYF. The CDR3 nucleotides read TGTGCCAGCTCACCTGAGCAAACAGGCGGAGATACGCAGTATTTT. Full variable domain (rest looked up from reference TRBV18 and TRBJ2-3): NAGVMQNPRHLVRRRGQEARLRCSPMKGHSHVYWYRQLPEEGLKFMVYLQKENIIDESGMPKERFSAEFPKEGPSILRIQQVVRGDSAAYFCASSPEQTGGDTQYFGPGTRLTVL.

The chain has TRBV11-3 and TRBJ2-1, with 8 bases matching TRBD2. Germline CDR1 SGHNT, CDR2 YENEEA. The V segment lost 5 bases and the J segment 4 bases; nucleotides outside the gene matches: 10. The CDR3 runs 16 residues. In DNA, the CDR3 is TGTGCCAGCAGCCGAGGGGCTAGCGGGTTGTACAATGAGCAGTTCTTC. Translated, it gives CASSRGASGLYNEQFF.

The rearrangement joins TRBV5-1 to TRBJ2-3, with 8 nucleotides matching TRBD1. The CDR3 covers 16 residues. V lost 2 bases, J lost 4 bases, and 9 bases stayed unmatched. Germline V gene sequence: CDR1 SGHRS, CDR2 YFSETQ. The DNA for the CDR3 is TGCGCCAGCAGCTTACCGTCAACAGGGGGGCCAGATACGCAGTATTTT. Amino acids: CASSLPSTGGPDTQYF.

This clone was counted a single time. The chain recombines TRBV19 with TRBJ2-1; 7 bases agree with TRBD2. The V gene's germline CDR1 is LNHDA and CDR2 SQIVND (reference sequence). The CDR3 covers 15 residues. With V trimmed by 4 bases and J by 9 bases, 12 bases remained unmatched. The CDR3 coding sequence is TGTGCCAGTAGTAGCCCTGGGGGGGGGAAGCGTGAGCAGTTCTTC. It encodes CASSSPGGGKREQFF.

CDR3 amino acids: CASSPAPDNSNQPQHF. CDR3 sequence (DNA): TGTGCCAGCTCACCGGCACCGGACAATAGCAATCAGCCCCAGCATTTT. The chain has TRBV18 and TRBJ1-5, with a weak D call TRBD1 (5 bases). The CDR3 loop spans 16 amino acids. The germline CDR1 and CDR2 sequences are KGHSH and LQKENI. Between the trimmed V and J ends, which lost 3 bases and 0 bases, there was a span of 12 bases.

The chain recombines TRBV30 with TRBJ1-5; tentative D call: TRBD1 (6 bases). The CDR3 sequence is 16 residues long. V was trimmed by 2 bases and J by 2 bases, leaving 16 bases between them. Germline lookup yields CDR1 GTSNPN and CDR2 SVGIG (reference sequence). As DNA, the CDR3 is TGTGCCTGGAGTCAGGAAAGGGGGGTTGGCAATCAGCCCCAGCATTTT. It translates to CAWSQERGVGNQPQHF.

The chain links TRBV29-1 to TRBJ2-7, with 8 bases matching TRBD1. The CDR3 runs to 13 residues. Per the germline V gene, CDR1 is SQVTM and CDR2 is ANQGSEA. V lost 7 bases, J lost 2 bases, and 7 bases stayed unmatched. The CDR3 DNA reads TGCAGCGCGTGGGGACAGGAGGCCTACGAGCAGTACTTC. It codes for CSAWGQEAYEQYF.

On this clone: The sample has other DNA sequences that encode this CDR3 too. The genes are TRBV28 and TRBJ2-7; the match to TRBD1 covers 8 bases. The CDR3 length is 15 residues. Per germline, CDR1 MDHEN and CDR2 SYDVKM. Germline trimming cut 6 bases from V and 4 bases from J; bases unmatched to any gene: 11. The CDR3 protein is CASSLGQGTTYEQYF. The CDR3 coding sequence is TGTGCCAGCAGCCTAGGACAGGGAACAACTTACGAGCAGTACTTC.

V gene TRBV6-6 combines with J gene TRBJ2-2; D ambiguous. From germline, CDR1 is MNHNY and CDR2 SVGAGI (reference sequence). V shed 7 bases and J shed 5 bases, with 5 bases lying between them. The CDR3 extends over 11 amino acids. The CDR3 spells CASIGTGELFF. The CDR3 region has the DNA TGTGCCAGCATCGGAACCGGGGAGCTGTTTTTT.

This chain uses TRBV28 with TRBJ2-7; no definite D call. V was trimmed by 4 bases and J by 3 bases, leaving 7 bases between them. Germline CDR1 is MDHEN and CDR2 is SYDVKM. The CDR3 is made up of 12 amino acids. CDR3: CASSSTHYEQYF. The CDR3 bases are TGTGCCAGCAGTTCCACCCACTACGAGCAGTACTTC.

This chain links TRBV6-5 with TRBJ2-7; D tentatively reads TRBD1 or TRBD2 (6 bases each). V was pared by 5 bases and J by 3 bases, with 11 bases between. The CDR3 covers 13 residues. From germline, CDR1 is MNHEY and CDR2 SVGAGI. Here the CDR3 DNA reads TGTGCCAGCAGTCGGGGGCCTCACTACGAGCAGTACTTC. This translates into CASSRGPHYEQYF.

This clone was found once. This chain connects TRBV25-1 to TRBJ2-3; the D gene is possibly TRBD1 (5 bases). Between the trimmed V and J ends, which lost 3 bases and 5 bases, there was a span of 18 bases. This CDR3 spans 16 amino acids. Germline CDR1 and CDR2: MGHDK and SYGVNS. The CDR3 loop is CASSDPPAGLGDTQYF. CDR3 coding DNA: TGTGCCAGCAGTGACCCTCCAGCAGGGTTGGGAGATACGCAGTATTTT.

V is TRBV11-2 and J is TRBJ2-2; 13 bases are shared with TRBD2. Trimming at V came to 3 bases and at J to 5 bases, leaving 9 bases not matched to a gene. The germline gives CDR1 SGHAT, CDR2 FQNNGV. The CDR3 sequence is 18 residues long. This CDR3 reads CASSLGLAGQRGTGELFF. The CDR3 DNA reads as TGTGCCAGCAGCTTGGGACTAGCGGGACAGCGGGGAACCGGGGAGCTGTTTTTT.

For this clone: Other nucleotide sequences from this sample produce the same CDR3. The chain recombines TRBV28 with TRBJ2-6; a possible D gene is TRBD2 (5 bases). V was pared by 3 bases and J by 0 bases, with 6 bases between. Germline assignment: CDR1 MDHEN and CDR2 SYDVKM. The CDR3 contains 15 residues. In nucleotides, the CDR3 is TGTGCCAGCAGTTTCGGGATCTCTGGGGCCAACGTCCTGACTTTC. Translating gives CASSFGISGANVLTF. Complete variable domain (other parts from reference TRBV28 and TRBJ2-6): DVKVTQSSRYLVKRTGEKVFLECVQDMDHENMFWYRQDPGLGLRLIYFSYDVKMKEKGDIPEGYSVSREKKERFSLILESASTNQTSMYLCASSFGISGANVLTFGAGSRLTVL.

The chain has TRBV18 and TRBJ2-5; TRBD1 matches 8 bases. With 6 bases clipped from V and 5 bases from J, the junction kept 11 bases outside the gene matches. The CDR3 length is 15 residues. Germline V gene lookup returns CDR1 KGHSH and CDR2 LQKENI. The CDR3 loop is CASSGDRNKGETQYF. The CDR3 DNA reads as TGTGCCAGCTCGGGGGACAGGAATAAGGGGGAGACCCAGTACTTC.

The V and J genes are TRBV6-1 and TRBJ2-1, with unresolved D. V lost 5 bases to trimming and J lost 9 bases, with 5 bases between them. The CDR3 runs to 10 residues. Germline CDR1 and CDR2: MNHNS and SASEGT. This CDR3 reads CASSLVEQFF. In DNA, the CDR3 is TGTGCCAGCAGTCTGGTTGAGCAGTTCTTC.

The gene calls are TRBV4-1 and TRBJ2-5; a possible D gene is TRBD1 (5 bases). This CDR3 spans 16 amino acids. V was shortened by 0 bases and J by 5 bases, with 16 bases between the two germline ends. The germline V gene encodes CDR1 MGHRA and CDR2 YSYEKL. This CDR3 is CASSQDHNRRRETQYF. CDR3 nucleotides: TGCGCCAGCAGCCAAGATCATAACAGGCGGCGGGAGACCCAGTACTTC.

This clone has a single count. Different DNA sequences within this sample yield the same CDR3. The chain joins TRBV7-3 to TRBJ2-1, with D maybe TRBD2 (5 bases). Trimming pared 5 bases from V and 4 bases from J, leaving 9 bases between. There are 13 residues in the CDR3. Germline CDR1 SGHTA, CDR2 FQGTGA. The CDR3 DNA sequence: TGTGCCAGCAGCCTAAGCGGTTACAATGAGCAGTTCTTC. Protein: CASSLSGYNEQFF.

CDR3 in amino acids: CASSSQRTSGLSSYNEQFF. CDR3 DNA: TGTGCCAGCAGCTCTCAGAGGACTAGCGGCCTTAGCTCCTACAATGAGCAGTTCTTC. This chain uses TRBV11-2 with TRBJ2-1; 10 bases map to TRBD2. The junction had 12 bases not matched to a gene; V was cut back by 4 bases and J by 0 bases. The CDR3 loop spans 19 amino acids. CDR1 is SGHAT and CDR2 is FQNNGV in the germline V gene.

As to this clone: The same CDR3 can be traced to other DNA sequences in this sample. The chain joins TRBV7-2 to TRBJ2-5; D unclear. The CDR3 runs 14 residues. Deletions cut 3 bases from V and 5 bases from J, with 13 bases between. Germline V lookup: CDR1 SGHTA, CDR2 FQGNSA. CDR3 bases: TGTGCCAGCAGCTTGTCGCCCGCTCAGGAGACCCAGTACTTC. It is translated as CASSLSPAQETQYF. The full variable domain, its missing parts supplied by reference TRBV7-2 and TRBJ2-5, is GAGVSQSPSNKVTEKGKDVELRCDPISGHTALYWYRQSLGQGLEFLIYFQGNSAPDKSGLPSDRFSAERTGGSVSTLTIQRTQQEDSAVYLCASSLSPAQETQYFGPGTRLLVL.

The V and J genes are TRBV18 and TRBJ1-3; D is unresolved. Trimming took off 2 bases at V and 0 bases at J, with 8 bases between the two ends. There are 15 residues in the CDR3. CDR1 KGHSH and CDR2 LQKENI come from the germline V gene. CDR3 in amino acids: CASSPSQISGNTIYF. Written as DNA, the CDR3 is TGTGCCAGCTCACCAAGCCAGATCTCTGGAAACACCATATATTTT. Based on the CDR3 plus reference TRBV18 and TRBJ1-3, the full variable domain is NAGVMQNPRHLVRRRGQEARLRCSPMKGHSHVYWYRQLPEEGLKFMVYLQKENIIDESGMPKERFSAEFPKEGPSILRIQQVVRGDSAAYFCASSPSQISGNTIYFGEGSWLTVV.